Following are 25 T cell receptor beta chains from one sample sequenced in a study of blood T cell repertoires in COVID-19. Data came from immunoSEQ multiplex PCR; TCRdb stores just in-frame clones and leaves some out. The data show around 220,000 clones, roughly 87% seen once. The sequenced sample was peripheral blood. The receptors derive from a man aged 40-49 years with active or convalescent COVID-19.

Remarks on this clone: Other DNA sequences of this sample code for an identical CDR3. This sequence joins TRBV19 and TRBJ1-1, with a weak D call TRBD1 (5 bases). Trimming shortened V by 3 bases and J by 4 bases, and 6 bases separated the two germline ends. CDR1 and CDR2 (germline): LNHDA, SQIVND (reference sequence). The CDR3 extends over 12 amino acids. CDR3 DNA sequence: TGTGCCAGTAGTATGGGGGGCACTGAAGCTTTCTTT. Translated, it gives CASSMGGTEAFF. The complete variable domain, with remaining parts taken from reference TRBV19 and TRBJ1-1, reads DGGITQSPKYLFRKEGQNVTLSCEQNLNHDAMYWYRQDPGQGLRLIYYSQIVNDFQKGDIAEGYSVSREKKESFPLTVTSAQKNPTAFYLCASSMGGTEAFFGQGTRLTVV.

The gene calls are TRBV27 and TRBJ2-1; 8 bases map to TRBD2. This CDR3 has 15 amino acids. V lost 6 bases, J lost 6 bases, and 10 bases stayed unmatched. Germline-derived CDR1 and CDR2 are MNHEY and SMNVEV (reference sequence). The CDR3 sequence: CASRSSSGGFNEQFF. DNA of the CDR3: TGTGCCAGCAGGTCGAGCAGCGGGGGATTCAATGAGCAGTTCTTC.

The V and J genes are TRBV7-9 and TRBJ2-1; 7 nucleotides line up with TRBD1. Trimming removed 0 bases from V and 7 bases from J; junction bases left unmatched: 6. Per the germline V gene, CDR1 is SEHNR and CDR2 is FQNEAQ (reference sequence). CDR3 length: 15 amino acids. CDR3 sequence: CASSLALTGMNEQFF. The CDR3 nucleotides are TGTGCCAGCAGCTTAGCGTTGACAGGGATGAATGAGCAGTTCTTC.

The chain recombines TRBV2 with TRBJ2-5, with 10 bases lining up with TRBD2. This CDR3 region has 15 residues. Germline CDR1 and CDR2: SNHLY and FYNNEI. Trimming cost V 5 bases and J 1 base; bases outside gene matches: 4. CDR3 residues: CASSPRTSGQETQYF. CDR3 DNA sequence: TGTGCCAGCAGTCCTCGGACTAGCGGCCAAGAGACCCAGTACTTC.

V and J are TRBV29-1 and TRBJ1-1, with 8 positions matching TRBD1. In germline, CDR1 is SQVTM, CDR2 ANQGSEA. V gave up 6 bases and J gave up 6 bases; unmatched junction bases: 3. The CDR3 covers 11 residues. This CDR3 is CSVPRGPEAFF. The DNA for the CDR3 is TGCAGCGTGCCCAGGGGGCCTGAAGCTTTCTTT. Full variable domain (remainder filled in from reference TRBV29-1 and TRBJ1-1): SAVISQKPSRDICQRGTSLTIQCQVDSQVTMMFWYRQQPGQSLTLIATANQGSEATYESGFVIDKFPISRPNLTFSTLTVSNMSPEDSSIYLCSVPRGPEAFFGQGTRLTVV.

This chain connects TRBV5-1 to TRBJ1-1, with 7 bases aligning to TRBD1. From germline, CDR1 is SGHRS and CDR2 YFSETQ. This CDR3 is 15 amino acids long. Losses at the gene ends were 0 bases for V and 3 bases for J; bases not matched to a gene: 5. CDR3 DNA: TGCGCCAGCAGCTTGGGTCCCACAGGGGACACTGAAGCTTTCTTT. It encodes CASSLGPTGDTEAFF.

This chain connects TRBV9 to TRBJ1-2, with D perhaps TRBD1 (5 bases). V lost 3 bases to trimming and J lost 6 bases, with 15 bases between them. This CDR3 spans 14 amino acids. Germline CDR1 is SGDLS and CDR2 is YYNGEE. CDR3: CASSAAGGGNGYTF. The CDR3 coding sequence is TGTGCCAGCAGCGCTGCGGGGGGTGGTAATGGCTACACCTTC.

The rearrangement links TRBV9 to TRBJ1-1; possible D gene TRBD1, 5 bases. Germline loops: CDR1 SGDLS, CDR2 YYNGEE. The V end lost 3 bases, the J end lost 3 bases, and 15 bases lay between the germline ends. There are 15 residues in the CDR3. This CDR3 reads CASSDLAGRDTEAFF. CDR3 nucleotides: TGTGCCAGCAGCGACCTCGCAGGGAGGGACACTGAAGCTTTCTTT.

The chain is built from TRBV7-8 and TRBJ1-6, with D uncertain. Germline-derived CDR1 and CDR2 are SGHVS and FQNEAQ. This CDR3 contains 14 residues. V was cut by 1 base and J by 17 bases, with 18 bases left in between. The DNA for the CDR3 is TGTGCCAGCAGCTTAGTGAGGTTTTCGGGGTTGATCCACTTT. This sequence encodes CASSLVRFSGLIHF. The full variable domain, completed using reference TRBV7-8 and TRBJ1-6, is GAGVSQSPRYKVAKRGQDVALRCDPISGHVSLFWYQQALGQGPEFLTYFQNEAQLDKSGLPSDRFFAERPEGSVSTLKIQRTQQEDSAVYLCASSLVRFSGLIHFGNGTRLTVT.

This chain uses TRBV2 with TRBJ1-1; the D is unclear. The CDR3 runs to 11 residues. CDR1 is SNHLY, CDR2 FYNNEI, per germline. The V end was cut by 3 bases, the J end by 9 bases, with 8 bases between. In DNA, the CDR3 is TGTGCCAGCAGTGATGTCCTAAAAGCTTTCTTT. Translated: CASSDVLKAFF. The entire variable domain, with the rest obtained from reference TRBV2 and TRBJ1-1, is as follows: EPEVTQTPSHQVTQMGQEVILRCVPISNHLYFYWYRQILGQKVEFLVSFYNNEISEKSEIFDDQFSVERPDGSNFTLKIRSTKLEDSAMYFCASSDVLKAFFGQGTRLTVV.

The rearrangement uses TRBV3-1 (or the pseudogene TRBV3-2) and TRBJ2-7; the match to TRBD2 covers 10 bases. The CDR3 extends over 14 amino acids. J lost 2 bases, V lost 4 bases, and 2 bases had no gene match. Germline V gene sequence: CDR1 LGHDT, CDR2 YNNKEL (reference sequence). The CDR3 DNA sequence: TGTGCCAGCAGCCGCAGCGGGGGGGCCTACGAGCAGTACTTC. It is translated as CASSRSGGAYEQYF.

V gene TRBV27 combines with J gene TRBJ1-2; 8 bases agree with TRBD1. Germline assignment: CDR1 MNHEY and CDR2 SMNVEV (reference sequence). The CDR3 sequence is 13 residues long. V dropped 6 bases and J dropped 7; count of bases not matched to a gene: 7. CDR3 loop: CASRTAQGGGYTF. As DNA, the CDR3 is TGTGCCAGCAGAACCGCACAGGGGGGTGGCTACACCTTC.

This chain uses TRBV2 with TRBJ1-2, with no clear D. V lost 6 bases and J lost 8, with 16 bases in between. CDR3 length equals 13 residues. Germline V gives CDR1 SNHLY, CDR2 FYNNEI. CDR3 in DNA: TGTGCCAGCAGCCCAAGGCCCCCCGGGGGCTACACCTTC. Residues: CASSPRPPGGYTF.

The chain is built from TRBV28 and TRBJ2-3; the match to TRBD1 covers 8 bases. The CDR3 runs 14 residues. Germline V CDR1 and CDR2: MDHEN, SYDVKM. Trimming took 5 bases from V and 4 from J; bases not matched to a gene: 5. The CDR3 sequence is CASSPGQGPDTQYF. CDR3 coding DNA: TGTGCCAGCAGTCCCGGACAGGGTCCAGATACGCAGTATTTT.

J is TRBJ1-1 and V is TRBV5-1; 8 positions agree with TRBD1. The CDR3 has 15 amino acids. CDR1 is SGHRS and CDR2 is YFSETQ in the germline V gene. The trim removed 2 bases at V and 4 bases at J, leaving 7 bases unmatched. CDR3 in DNA: TGCGCCAGCAGCTTACCAGGGGGCGAGGGCACTGAAGCTTTCTTT. Translation gives CASSLPGGEGTEAFF.

The rearrangement joins TRBV28 to TRBJ2-1, with D possibly being TRBD2 (6 bases). CDR3 length equals 16 residues. The V gene lost 7 bases and the J gene lost 4 bases, with 20 bases spanning the gap. Germline values: CDR1 MDHEN, CDR2 SYDVKM. The CDR3 DNA reads TGTGCCAGCATTGGTTCGGGAGCTGGGTTGTACAATGAGCAGTTCTTC. Its translation is CASIGSGAGLYNEQFF.

V usage is TRBV28 and J usage is TRBJ1-1, with no clear D. V lost 4 bases, J lost 5 bases, and 20 bases lay in between. The CDR3 is made up of 16 amino acids. Germline CDR1 reads MDHEN; CDR2 reads SYDVKM. In DNA, the CDR3 is TGTGCCAGCAGTTCCTACGGGAAGCCTAATGTTACTGAAGCTTTCTTT. Protein: CASSSYGKPNVTEAFF. Based on the CDR3 plus reference TRBV28 and TRBJ1-1, the full variable domain is DVKVTQSSRYLVKRTGEKVFLECVQDMDHENMFWYRQDPGLGLRLIYFSYDVKMKEKGDIPEGYSVSREKKERFSLILESASTNQTSMYLCASSSYGKPNVTEAFFGQGTRLTVV.

The chain is built from TRBV5-4 and TRBJ2-1, with D unresolved. Germline assignment: CDR1 SGHNT and CDR2 YYREEE (reference sequence). The length of the CDR3 is 14 residues. Trimming cost V 3 bases and J 7 bases, with 14 bases left between them. The CDR3 loop is CASSSTYTQNEQFF. The CDR3 DNA reads as TGTGCCAGCAGCTCGACCTACACACAGAATGAGCAGTTCTTC.

The chain is built from TRBV27 and TRBJ1-5; TRBD1 aligns across 8 bases. V lost 4 bases and J lost 3; bases outside the gene matches: 8. Germline-derived CDR1 and CDR2 are MNHEY and SMNVEV (reference sequence). The CDR3 has 16 residues. The CDR3 DNA sequence: TGTGCCAGCAGTTATTCCTTGACAGGGGACAATCAGCCCCAGCATTTT. Protein: CASSYSLTGDNQPQHF.

The chain carries TRBV5-1 and TRBJ1-3; the D is unclear. V shed 4 bases and J shed 0 bases, with 11 bases lying between them. The V gene's germline CDR1 is SGHRS and CDR2 YFSETQ. The length of the CDR3 is 15 residues. CDR3 bases: TGCGCCAGCAGCCCGGCCAGCGACTCTGGAAACACCATATATTTT. Translating gives CASSPASDSGNTIYF. The whole variable domain, filled in from reference TRBV5-1 and TRBJ1-3, reads KAGVTQTPRYLIKTRGQQVTLSCSPISGHRSVSWYQQTPGQGLQFLFEYFSETQRNKGNFPGRFSGRQFSNSRSEMNVSTLELGDSALYLCASSPASDSGNTIYFGEGSWLTVV.

The table lists this clone with a count of one. The V call is TRBV2, the J call TRBJ2-1; D perhaps matches TRBD2 (7 bases). V lost 5 bases and J lost 6, with 20 bases in between. The CDR3 has 16 amino acids. Looked up from germline, CDR1 is SNHLY and CDR2 is FYNNEI. The CDR3 sequence is CASSRGGLVLANEQFF. CDR3 coding DNA: TGTGCCAGCAGTAGGGGGGGGCTAGTCCTGGCCAATGAGCAGTTCTTC. Looking up the rest from reference TRBV2 and TRBJ2-1 gives the full variable domain: EPEVTQTPSHQVTQMGQEVILRCVPISNHLYFYWYRQILGQKVEFLVSFYNNEISEKSEIFDDQFSVERPDGSNFTLKIRSTKLEDSAMYFCASSRGGLVLANEQFFGPGTRLTVL.

This rearrangement joins TRBV27 to TRBJ1-1; perhaps TRBD1 as D (6 bases). The length of the CDR3 is 16 residues. The V and J ends lost 6 bases and 0 bases respectively, with 17 bases between them. Germline CDR1 reads MNHEY; CDR2 reads SMNVEV (reference sequence). CDR3 residues: CASRRPGGDMNTEAFF. The DNA of the CDR3 is TGTGCCAGCAGGCGCCCGGGGGGGGACATGAACACTGAAGCTTTCTTT.

About this clone itself: Additional DNA sequences in this sample encode the identical CDR3. V gene TRBV2 combines with J gene TRBJ1-1; TRBD1 is a possible D gene (5 bases). The CDR3 sequence is 13 residues long. V was shortened by 8 bases and J by 5 bases, with 15 bases between the two germline ends. The germline V gene encodes CDR1 SNHLY and CDR2 FYNNEI. CDR3 nucleotide sequence: TGTGCCAGCTCTCAGGGCGCAGGGACTGAAGCTTTCTTT. Its translation is CASSQGAGTEAFF.

The chain couples TRBV28 to TRBJ2-1, with a tentative D call TRBD1 (7 bases). The length of the CDR3 is 19 residues. V was clipped by 3 bases and J by 0 bases, with 21 bases between them. Germline loops: CDR1 MDHEN, CDR2 SYDVKM. The CDR3 region is CASSFLGGGEKSSYNEQFF. CDR3 nucleotide sequence: TGTGCCAGCAGTTTCCTAGGAGGGGGCGAAAAGAGCTCCTACAATGAGCAGTTCTTC.

The chain recombines TRBV5-8 with TRBJ2-1, with 7 bases lining up with TRBD1. Trimming removed 2 bases from V and 3 bases from J; junction bases left unmatched: 8. Germline loops: CDR1 SGHTS, CDR2 YDEGEE. The CDR3 is 16 residues long. The CDR3 spells CASSLEGRGSYNEQFF. DNA for the CDR3: TGTGCCAGCAGCTTAGAGGGCAGGGGGAGCTACAATGAGCAGTTCTTC.